Detailed here is one T cell receptor beta chain. This CDR3 has 15 residues. Germline lookup yields CDR1 MNHEY and CDR2 SVGEGT. The data are from a study of monozygotic twins with inflammatory bowel disease. TCRdb reanalyzed the 5' RACE reads and collapses them to one entry per CDR3 protein, without DNA. In total, the table holds around 140,000 distinct CDR3 sequences. What was sequenced was blood. The TCR originated in a human donor with ulcerative colitis or Crohn's disease, or a healthy co-twin of an affected twin (not recorded which). This chain links TRBV6-2 or TRBV6-3 with TRBJ2-2; TCRdb lists TRBD1, though no DNA is available to test this call. This CDR3 reads CASSVDRANTGELFF.